These 30 T cell receptor beta chains originate from one sample sequenced in a study of cytomegalovirus exposure and HLA in healthy donors. Both 60 Vbeta primers and 13 Jbeta primers went into the PCR. Sequencing used immunoSEQ multiplex PCR; TCRdb keeps in-frame clones, though not all of them. The table records some 150,000 clones, over 75% of them present only once. The sequenced material came from PBMCs. The receptors derive from a woman younger than 45 in good health and CMV-seronegative.

The chain couples TRBV13 to TRBJ1-1, with TRBD1 matching over 10 bases. The germline CDR1 and CDR2 sequences are PRHDT and FYEKMQ (reference sequence). CDR3 length: 16 residues. Trimming cost V 4 bases and J 1 base; bases outside gene matches: 6. Written as DNA, the CDR3 is TGTGCCAGCAGCTCGATCCGGGACAGGGGGAACACTGAAGCTTTCTTT. It yields the protein CASSSIRDRGNTEAFF.

This sequence joins TRBV6-5 and TRBJ1-1; no clear D. Germline V CDR1 and CDR2: MNHEY, SVGAGI. The CDR3 length is 13 residues. The V end lost 8 bases, the J end lost 6 bases, and 16 bases lay between the germline ends. In nucleotides, the CDR3 is TGTGCCAGCGGTCAAACGATGGGCGCTGAAGCTTTCTTT. This encodes CASGQTMGAEAFF.

V usage is TRBV6-1 and J usage is TRBJ2-6; D is unresolved. Germline values: CDR1 MNHNS, CDR2 SASEGT. V shed 7 bases and J shed 4 bases, with 11 bases lying between them. CDR3 length equals 14 residues. CDR3 sequence reads: CASIVPRGANVLTF. The CDR3 DNA reads TGTGCCAGCATCGTCCCGAGGGGGGCCAACGTCCTGACTTTC.

The rearrangement links TRBV30 to TRBJ1-3, with D unresolved. Germline CDR1 is GTSNPN and CDR2 is SVGIG (reference sequence). This CDR3 is 14 amino acids long. Trimming shortened V by 1 base and J by 7 bases, and 14 bases separated the two germline ends. The CDR3 DNA sequence: TGTGCCTGGAGTGACCCGACTCGGGAGAACACCATATATTTT. Translation: CAWSDPTRENTIYF.

The rearrangement uses TRBV11-2 and TRBJ2-3, with 7 nucleotides matching TRBD2. V dropped 0 bases and J dropped 0; count of bases not matched to a gene: 6. This CDR3 has 17 residues. CDR1 is SGHAT, CDR2 FQNNGV, per germline. The CDR3 spells CASSLDQRGGSTDTQYF. For the CDR3, the DNA is TGTGCCAGCAGCTTAGATCAGCGGGGAGGGAGCACAGATACGCAGTATTTT.

The rearrangement links TRBV18 to TRBJ2-4; TRBD2 aligns across 9 bases. Germline lookup yields CDR1 KGHSH and CDR2 LQKENI. This CDR3 region has 15 residues. Trimming cost V 3 bases and J 6 bases; bases outside gene matches: 6. The CDR3: CASSPGLAWGNIQYF. For the CDR3, the DNA is TGTGCCAGCTCACCGGGACTAGCTTGGGGAAACATTCAGTACTTC.

The chain links TRBV27 to TRBJ2-5; TRBD1 matches at 11 bases. From germline, CDR1 is MNHEY and CDR2 SMNVEV (reference sequence). V lost 6 bases and J lost 5; bases outside the gene matches: 5. CDR3 size: 14 residues. The CDR3 DNA reads TGTGCCAGCAGGGGACAGGGGGAACTGGAGACCCAGTACTTC. Its translation is CASRGQGELETQYF.

This chain joins TRBV9 and TRBJ2-5; D call uncertain. The length of the CDR3 is 13 residues. The V end was cut by 0 bases, the J end by 9 bases, with 12 bases between. Germline V lookup: CDR1 SGDLS, CDR2 YYNGEE. CDR3 sequence: CASSVDAFRAQYF. CDR3 coding DNA: TGTGCCAGCAGCGTAGACGCCTTTAGAGCCCAGTACTTC. Variable domain in full (rest from reference TRBV9 and TRBJ2-5): DSGVTQTPKHLITATGQRVTLRCSPRSGDLSVYWYQQSLDQGLQFLIQYYNGEERAKGNILERFSAQQFPDLHSELNLSSLELGDSALYFCASSVDAFRAQYFGPGTRLLVL.

This sequence joins TRBV19 and TRBJ1-5; the D is unclear. The CDR3 runs to 16 residues. Trimming left V 1 base short and J 2 bases short, with 12 bases between. The germline gives CDR1 LNHDA, CDR2 SQIVND (reference sequence). Here the CDR3 reads CASSIVEGGGNQPQHF. CDR3 coding DNA: TGTGCCAGTAGTATAGTTGAGGGAGGAGGCAATCAGCCCCAGCATTTT.

Worth noting for this clone: The same CDR3 is also encoded by other DNA sequences in this sample. The genes are TRBV5-1 and TRBJ1-4; perhaps TRBD1 as D (6 bases). The CDR3 loop spans 14 amino acids. Trimming pared 0 bases from V and 5 bases from J, leaving 8 bases between. CDR1 and CDR2 from the germline V gene are SGHRS and YFSETQ. This chain's CDR3 is CASSLGTGNEKLFF. CDR3 DNA: TGCGCCAGCAGCTTGGGAACAGGGAATGAAAAACTGTTTTTT.

This chain connects TRBV7-9 to TRBJ2-1; 11 bases fit TRBD2. Germline CDR1 and CDR2: SEHNR and FQNEAQ (reference sequence). The CDR3 extends over 19 amino acids. Trimming took 4 bases from V and 0 from J; bases not matched to a gene: 11. The chain's CDR3 is CASSSGTSGRPPSYNEQFF. The CDR3 coding sequence is TGTGCCAGCAGCTCGGGGACTAGCGGAAGACCTCCCTCCTACAATGAGCAGTTCTTC.

This clone was seen a handful of times. V and J are TRBV25-1 and TRBJ1-1; D gene uncertain. This CDR3 has 16 amino acids. V lost 4 bases and J lost 0, with 15 bases in between. CDR1 MGHDK and CDR2 SYGVNS come from the germline V gene. Here the CDR3 reads CASSGPRGVLNTEAFF. The CDR3 nucleotides read TGTGCCAGCAGTGGCCCCCGGGGAGTATTGAACACTGAAGCTTTCTTT.

The chain employs TRBV15 and TRBJ2-1; possible D gene TRBD1, 6 bases. This CDR3 has 14 amino acids. Trimming took 3 bases from V and 7 from J, leaving 13 bases between them. The germline gives CDR1 LNHNV, CDR2 YYDKDF (reference sequence). The CDR3 DNA reads as TGTGCCACCAGCAGGCCACAGGGTAGGAATGAGCAGTTCTTC. It yields the protein CATSRPQGRNEQFF.

This clone was detected only once. The rearrangement links TRBV18 to TRBJ2-7; 9 nucleotides align to TRBD1. Losses at the gene ends were 3 bases for V and 1 base for J; bases not matched to a gene: 4. There are 15 residues in the CDR3. Germline loops: CDR1 KGHSH, CDR2 LQKENI. The CDR3 region has the DNA TGTGCCAGCTCACCTAGGGACAGGGTATCCTACGAGCAGTACTTC. Protein: CASSPRDRVSYEQYF.

This chain links TRBV11-2 with TRBJ1-1; D may be TRBD1 (5 bases). The V end lost 5 bases, the J end lost 11 bases, and 21 bases lay between the germline ends. The germline V gene encodes CDR1 SGHAT and CDR2 FQNNGV. This CDR3 is 14 amino acids long. CDR3 sequence: CASSPRGWGLEAFF. For the CDR3, the DNA is TGTGCCAGCAGCCCTCGGGGGTGGGGTCTGGAGGCTTTCTTT. Full variable domain (outside the CDR3, taken from reference TRBV11-2 and TRBJ1-1): EAGVAQSPRYKIIEKRQSVAFWCNPISGHATLYWYQQILGQGPKLLIQFQNNGVVDDSQLPKDRFSAERLKGVDSTLKIQPAKLEDSAVYLCASSPRGWGLEAFFGQGTRLTVV.

In this sample, this clone turned up once. The chain is built from TRBV19 and TRBJ1-4; no firm D call. Germline CDR1 LNHDA, CDR2 SQIVND (reference sequence). The V gene lost 6 bases and the J gene lost 5 bases, with 22 bases spanning the gap. The CDR3 has 17 amino acids. In DNA form, the CDR3 reads TGTGCCAGTAGGAGACAAGGGAGTGGGCAACTAAATGAAAAACTGTTTTTT. The encoded protein is CASRRQGSGQLNEKLFF.

The J gene is TRBJ2-7, the V gene TRBV11-2; D ambiguous. Germline V CDR1 and CDR2: SGHAT, FQNNGV. This CDR3 has 14 residues. Deletions cut 1 base from V and 3 bases from J, with 10 bases between. CDR3 amino acids: CASSLGARLYEQYF. The CDR3 region has the DNA TGTGCCAGCAGCTTAGGGGCTCGCCTCTACGAGCAGTACTTC. Full variable domain (rest looked up from reference TRBV11-2 and TRBJ2-7): EAGVAQSPRYKIIEKRQSVAFWCNPISGHATLYWYQQILGQGPKLLIQFQNNGVVDDSQLPKDRFSAERLKGVDSTLKIQPAKLEDSAVYLCASSLGARLYEQYFGPGTRLTVT.

The chain has TRBV5-4 and TRBJ1-2; 9 positions agree with TRBD1. The CDR3 spans 15 residues. CDR1 SGHNT and CDR2 YYREEE come from the germline V gene (reference sequence). V was pared by 0 bases and J by 3 bases, with 3 bases of the junction left unmatched. The CDR3 DNA follows: TGTGCCAGCAGCTTGGGGACAGGGGCTGACTATGGCTACACCTTC. Residues: CASSLGTGADYGYTF.

CDR3 bases: TGCGCCAGCAGCCGGCAGGGGGACAGGGTAAATACTGAAGCTTTCTTT. It specifies CASSRQGDRVNTEAFF. The gene calls are TRBV4-1 and TRBJ1-1; 9 nucleotides match TRBD1. The V gene's germline CDR1 is MGHRA and CDR2 YSYEKL. V shed 4 bases, J shed 5 bases, and the junction held 11 bases outside the gene matches. The CDR3 sequence is 16 residues long.

The chain is built from TRBV19 and TRBJ1-1, with unresolved D. This CDR3 is 15 amino acids long. CDR1 and CDR2 (germline): LNHDA, SQIVND (reference sequence). Trimming cost V 5 bases and J 0 bases, with 13 bases left between them. This CDR3 is CASSPEIVMNTEAFF. The CDR3 DNA sequence: TGTGCCAGTAGTCCTGAGATCGTCATGAACACTGAAGCTTTCTTT. Combining the CDR3 with reference TRBV19 and TRBJ1-1 gives the whole variable domain DGGITQSPKYLFRKEGQNVTLSCEQNLNHDAMYWYRQDPGQGLRLIYYSQIVNDFQKGDIAEGYSVSREKKESFPLTVTSAQKNPTAFYLCASSPEIVMNTEAFFGQGTRLTVV.

This clone was picked up one time. The chain combines TRBV7-9 with TRBJ1-6; 8 nucleotides line up with TRBD1. The CDR3 is 15 residues long. V lost 4 bases, J lost 14 bases, and 13 bases stayed unmatched. CDR1 is SEHNR, CDR2 FQNEAQ, per germline (reference sequence). The chain's CDR3 is CASSSSGTGLQALHF. The CDR3, as DNA: TGTGCCAGCAGCTCGTCCGGGACAGGCCTTCAGGCCCTCCACTTT. The variable domain in full, with the rest retrieved from reference TRBV7-9 and TRBJ1-6, is DTGVSQNPRHKITKRGQNVTFRCDPISEHNRLYWYRQTLGQGPEFLTYFQNEAQLEKSRLLSDRFSAERPKGSFSTLEIQRTEQGDSAMYLCASSSSGTGLQALHFGNGTRLTVT.

The CDR3 protein is CASSEQGNYGYTF. The CDR3 nucleotides are TGTGCCAGCAGTGAACAGGGCAACTATGGCTACACCTTC. The chain uses TRBV6-5 and TRBJ1-2; D perhaps matches TRBD1 (6 bases). The ends were cut back, 5 bases at V and 2 bases at J, with 9 bases in the middle. Looked up from germline, CDR1 is MNHEY and CDR2 is SVGAGI. CDR3 length: 13 residues.

CDR3 residues: CASSPSRGNTGELFF. CDR3 nucleotides: TGTGCCAGCAGCCCCTCCCGGGGGAACACCGGGGAGCTGTTTTTT. The chain links TRBV7-8 to TRBJ2-2; perhaps TRBD2 as D (5 bases). The CDR3 loop spans 15 amino acids. The germline V gene has CDR1 SGHVS and CDR2 FQNEAQ. The V end lost 5 bases, the J end lost 1 base, and 11 bases lay between the germline ends.

The chain links TRBV15 to TRBJ2-7; TRBD1 agrees at 8 bases. This CDR3 is built from 16 residues. Per germline, CDR1 LNHNV and CDR2 YYDKDF (reference sequence). J gave up 6 bases and V 0 bases, and 10 bases lay outside the gene matches. The CDR3 DNA is TGTGCCACCAGCAGAGATCGCGTGACAGGGGAGGCCGAGCAGTACTTC. Protein sequence: CATSRDRVTGEAEQYF.

The chain combines TRBV29-1 with TRBJ1-1; 7 bases are a match to TRBD1. The germline V gene encodes CDR1 SQVTM and CDR2 ANQGSEA. The CDR3 contains 12 residues. The ends lost 7 bases at V and 6 bases at J; junction bases unmatched: 8. CDR3 DNA: TGCAGCGGGAACAGGGGTCTCGCTGAAGCTTTCTTT. Protein product: CSGNRGLAEAFF.

This chain joins TRBV9 and TRBJ1-2; possibly TRBD1 for D (5 bases). Trimming pared 3 bases from V and 5 bases from J, leaving 23 bases between. Germline V lookup: CDR1 SGDLS, CDR2 YYNGEE. CDR3 length: 17 residues. CDR3 nucleotides: TGTGCCAGCAGCGCGCGCCAGGGACTGCCCGGTCCGTATGGCTACACCTTC. This sequence encodes CASSARQGLPGPYGYTF.

This clone was seen a few times. The DNA for the CDR3 is TGTGCCAGCAGTGCTGGGTCCGGGGGGAACCATGAGCAGTTCTTC. It yields the protein CASSAGSGGNHEQFF. The chain is built from TRBV6-4 and TRBJ2-1; TRBD2 agrees at 7 bases. V lost 4 bases, J lost 8 bases, and 11 bases stayed unmatched. This CDR3 has 15 amino acids. The germline CDR1 and CDR2 sequences are MRHNA and SNTAGT.

The rearrangement uses TRBV9 and TRBJ1-4, with unresolved D. V lost 4 bases and J 5 bases, leaving 15 bases between the germline ends. The germline CDR1 and CDR2 sequences are SGDLS and YYNGEE. There are 15 residues in the CDR3. CDR3 sequence reads: CASSPRGGMNEKLFF. CDR3 coding DNA: TGTGCCAGCAGCCCCCGCGGCGGGATGAATGAAAAACTGTTTTTT.

This sequence joins TRBV19 and TRBJ2-5, with 9 bases matching TRBD2. CDR3 size: 16 residues. Trimming took 3 bases from V and 4 from J; bases not matched to a gene: 9. Germline CDR1 reads LNHDA; CDR2 reads SQIVND (reference sequence). The CDR3 DNA reads TGTGCCAGTAGTATGGTAGCGGGGGCTGGGGGAGAGACCCAGTACTTC. It encodes CASSMVAGAGGETQYF.

CDR3 nucleotides: TGTGCCACCACTCAGGAGGAGTTTTCTCTTGGCTACACCTTC. Its protein is CATTQEEFSLGYTF. The chain combines TRBV15 with TRBJ1-2, with D unresolved. The CDR3 is 14 amino acids. Germline V gives CDR1 LNHNV, CDR2 YYDKDF (reference sequence). V was trimmed by 7 bases and J by 7 bases, leaving 19 bases between them.